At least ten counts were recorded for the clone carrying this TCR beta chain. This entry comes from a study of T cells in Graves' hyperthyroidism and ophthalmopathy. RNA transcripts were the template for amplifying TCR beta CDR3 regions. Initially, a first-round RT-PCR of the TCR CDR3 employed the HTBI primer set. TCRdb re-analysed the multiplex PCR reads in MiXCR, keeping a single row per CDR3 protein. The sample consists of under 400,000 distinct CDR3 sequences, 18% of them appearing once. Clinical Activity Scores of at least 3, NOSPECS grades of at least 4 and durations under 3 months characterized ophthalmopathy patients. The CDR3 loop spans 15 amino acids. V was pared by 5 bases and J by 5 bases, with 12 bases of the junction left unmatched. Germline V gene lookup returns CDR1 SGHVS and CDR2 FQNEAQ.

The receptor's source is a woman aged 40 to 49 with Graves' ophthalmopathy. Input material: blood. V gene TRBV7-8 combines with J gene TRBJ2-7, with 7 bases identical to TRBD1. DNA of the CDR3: TGTGCCAGCAGCCCAAGAAGAGACAGGGTCCACGAGCAGTACTTC. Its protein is CASSPRRDRVHEQYF.